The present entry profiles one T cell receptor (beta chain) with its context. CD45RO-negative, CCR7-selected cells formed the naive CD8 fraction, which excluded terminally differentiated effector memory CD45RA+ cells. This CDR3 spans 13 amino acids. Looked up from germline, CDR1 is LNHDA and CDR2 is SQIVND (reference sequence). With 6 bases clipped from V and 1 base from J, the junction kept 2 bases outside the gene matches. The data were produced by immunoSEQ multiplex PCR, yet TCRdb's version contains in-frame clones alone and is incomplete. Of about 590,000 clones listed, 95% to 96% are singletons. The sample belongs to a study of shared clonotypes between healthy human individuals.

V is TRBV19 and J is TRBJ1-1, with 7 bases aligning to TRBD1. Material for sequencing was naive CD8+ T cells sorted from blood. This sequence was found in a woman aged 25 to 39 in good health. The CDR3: CASRGTENTEAFF. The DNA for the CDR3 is TGTGCCAGTAGGGGGACAGAGAACACTGAAGCTTTCTTT.